This T cell receptor (beta chain) was profiled in a study of cytomegalovirus exposure and HLA in healthy donors. Study-wide context: HLA-typed donors were the source of around 87 million unique TCRs, which an early data release held.

Primers for the PCR totalled 60 Vbeta and 13 Jbeta. The assay was immunoSEQ multiplex PCR, and TCRdb's table has in-frame clones only and misses some. The sample has under 120,000 clones, 79% seen once. V was clipped by 6 bases and J by 4 bases, with 10 bases between them. The CDR3 sequence is 13 residues long. Germline V gene data show CDR1 as MDHEN and CDR2 as SYDVKM. This sequence joins TRBV28 and TRBJ2-1; D may be TRBD2 (5 bases). The receptor's source is a woman aged 35 to 49 in good health and CMV-seronegative. Source material: PBMCs. The CDR3 DNA reads as TGTGCCAGCAGGCCTAGCTCTTACAATGAGCAGTTCTTC. As protein: CASRPSSYNEQFF.